The source of this T cell receptor (beta chain) is a study of T cell responses to AZD1222 COVID-19 vaccine. The CDR3 length is 13 residues. CDR1 and CDR2 from the germline V gene are SGHNT and YYREEE (reference sequence). Trimming took 0 bases from V and 3 from J, leaving 7 bases between them. This table comes from immunoSEQ multiplex PCR, and its TCRdb copy is limited to in-frame clones, with some not included. Of around 100,000 clones listed, 92% are singletons. This TCR came from an adult in good health. This sample comprised peripheral blood, obtained on day 0 of AZD1222 vaccination. The chain carries TRBV5-4 and TRBJ2-7; D unclear. The CDR3 coding sequence is TGTGCCAGCAGCTTGGAGGCAGGCTACGAGCAGTACTTC. It specifies CASSLEAGYEQYF.